Here is one T cell receptor beta chain with its context. Its antigen is not identified. The CDR3 has 16 residues. Germline V gene sequence: CDR1 KGHSH, CDR2 LQKENI. Between the trimmed V and J ends, which lost 4 bases and 2 bases, there was a span of 16 bases. One entry per CDR3 protein results from TCRdb running MiXCR on the 5' RACE reads. This sample carries a few hundred thousand distinct CDR3 sequences, roughly 8.7% of them seen once, and the ten largest clones take 3%. This entry belongs to a study of identical twins. The study, taken as a whole, reports: Beta out-of-frame twin sharing showed a weaker excess.

This sample also appeared in a second study, on yellow fever vaccine responses in identical twins.

The rearrangement links TRBV18 to TRBJ2-3; weak D call: TRBD1 (6 bases). The clonotype comes from a woman between 18 and 29 years old in good health. Input material: CD8+ T cells sorted from blood. Here the CDR3 reads CASSLRRTATTDTQYF. The CDR3 DNA reads TGTGCCAGCTCACTACGTCGGACAGCGACCACAGATACGCAGTATTTT.